The rows below give T cell receptor beta chains drawn from one sample of a study of a mutant IDH1 vaccine in newly diagnosed glioma. The assay was immunoSEQ multiplex PCR, and TCRdb's table has in-frame clones only and misses some. The sample lists 45,000 to 70,000 clones, more than 90% occurring once. The sample consisted of PBMCs, taken from a glioma patient treated with radiotherapy, temozolomide or both. The source is a man aged 45 to 65 with glioma. CDR3s include the opening cysteine and the closing phenylalanine or tryptophan. A D gene is named only where the DNA matches it firmly. Not every row has a clone size; where given, it reads once, few, many or a size class.

v_gene	j_gene	abundance	d_gene	CDR3nt	CDR3aa
TRBV15	TRBJ1-1	.	TRBD1	TGTGCCACCAGCAGACCTCGACAGGGGGCGGGTACTGAAGCTTTCTTT	CATSRPRQGAGTEAFF
TRBV2	TRBJ1-1	.	.	TGTGCCAGCTCTTTGATTGTCGAAGCTTTCTTT	CASSLIVEAFF
TRBV7-2	TRBJ2-3	.	.	TGTGCCAGCAGCTTGGACAGAACTAGCACAGATACGCAGTATTTT	CASSLDRTSTDTQYF
TRBV28	TRBJ2-1	.	TRBD2	TGTGCCAGCAGTCCCCGGGGGGTTGGGTACAATGAGCAGTTCTTC	CASSPRGVGYNEQFF
TRBV18	TRBJ1-4	.	.	TGTGCCAGCTCGTCAGGCCCCGGGGCTAATGAAAAACTGTTTTTT	CASSSGPGANEKLFF
TRBV5-1	TRBJ2-3	.	.	TGCGCCAGCAGCTCTATCGTAACTTGGTCCCGCACAGATACGCAGTATTTT	CASSSIVTWSRTDTQYF
TRBV9	TRBJ2-4	.	.	TGTGCCAGCAGTGCCCCAGGGGGGTACATTCAGTACTTC	CASSAPGGYIQYF
TRBV6-6	TRBJ2-3	.	.	TGTGCCAGCAGTTACGGTGTCAGCACAGATACGCAGTATTTT	CASSYGVSTDTQYF
TRBV7-2	TRBJ1-6	.	.	TGTGCCAGCAGCCTTGATGGAAGCTCCTATAATTCACCCCTCCACTTT	CASSLDGSSYNSPLHF
TRBV4-3	TRBJ2-7	.	.	TGCGCCAGCAGTCCAGTAAAAGGGCAGGGAAACTCCTACGAGCAGTACTTC	CASSPVKGQGNSYEQYF
TRBV7-9	TRBJ1-2	.	.	TGTGCCAGCAGCTTAGCTGGGGTTGGCTACACCTTC	CASSLAGVGYTF
TRBV13	TRBJ2-1	.	TRBD1	TGTGCCAGCAGCCCATCCGGGACAGCCGGGGCTGAGCAGTTCTTC	CASSPSGTAGAEQFF
TRBV9	TRBJ1-2	.	TRBD1	TGTGCCAGCAGCGCGGGTCGGGACAGGGCGAGTCCATATGGCTACACCTTC	CASSAGRDRASPYGYTF
TRBV27	TRBJ1-2	once	.	TGTGCCAGCAGTCCTCGGACAGCCTATGGCTACACCTTC	CASSPRTAYGYTF
TRBV5-7	TRBJ1-1	.	.	TGTGCCAGCAGCCCCTTAAAAACAGGGCCCACTGAAGCTTTCTTT	CASSPLKTGPTEAFF